The next 26 T cell receptor beta chains were all read from a single sample in a study of T-cell memory formation after mild COVID-19. TCRdb fed the 5' RACE reads into MiXCR, producing one record per CDR3 protein. The repertoire consists of roughly 300,000 distinct CDR3 sequences, with around 15% occurring once and the leading ten covering 20% to 25%. The sample comprised PBMCs or a T cell subset sorted from them (not recorded which). These receptors were collected from a man between 18 and 29 years old who had mild COVID-19 (a few samples of this study predate the infection). Cell type and time point are not known.

This clonotype was seen ten or more times. The V call is TRBV7-2, the J call TRBJ2-3; the match to TRBD2 covers 8 bases. CDR3 length: 15 residues. V lost 5 bases, J lost 0 bases, and 4 bases stayed unmatched. In germline, CDR1 is SGHTA, CDR2 FQGNSA. The CDR3 coding sequence is TGTGCCAGCAGCCCCTGGACTAGCAGCACAGATACGCAGTATTTT. It codes for CASSPWTSSTDTQYF.

The table lists this clonotype with many counts. The chain links TRBV5-1 to TRBJ2-3, with 7 bases aligning to TRBD1. The CDR3 has 14 residues. Germline CDR1 reads SGHRS; CDR2 reads YFSETQ. Trimming removed 4 bases from V and 5 bases from J; junction bases left unmatched: 7. CDR3 loop: CASSRTPGGDTQYF. CDR3 bases: TGCGCCAGCAGCCGAACTCCAGGGGGAGATACGCAGTATTTT.

The rearrangement uses TRBV18 and TRBJ2-3; 13 bases line up with TRBD2. The CDR3 sequence is 17 residues long. Germline loops: CDR1 KGHSH, CDR2 LQKENI. Unmatched junction bases numbered 4, after V lost 1 base and J lost 3 bases. The CDR3 region is CASSPRTSGSSTDTQYF. The DNA for the CDR3 is TGTGCCAGCTCACCACGGACTAGCGGGAGTAGTACAGATACGCAGTATTTT. The full variable domain, rest sourced from reference TRBV18 and TRBJ2-3, is NAGVMQNPRHLVRRRGQEARLRCSPMKGHSHVYWYRQLPEEGLKFMVYLQKENIIDESGMPKERFSAEFPKEGPSILRIQQVVRGDSAAYFCASSPRTSGSSTDTQYFGPGTRLTVL.

The V and J genes are TRBV6-5 and TRBJ2-7, with TRBD1 matching 10 bases. J lost 7 bases, V lost 5 bases, and 5 bases had no gene match. The germline V gene encodes CDR1 MNHEY and CDR2 SVGAGI. The CDR3 is 13 residues long. The CDR3 is CASSGTGDEEQYF. In nucleotides, the CDR3 is TGTGCCAGCAGTGGGACAGGGGATGAAGAGCAGTACTTC.

V usage is TRBV20-1 and J usage is TRBJ1-6; D might be TRBD1 (5 bases). This CDR3 has 14 amino acids. The V end lost 2 bases, the J end lost 6 bases, and 11 bases lay between the germline ends. Germline V gene data show CDR1 as DFQATT and CDR2 as SNEGSKA (reference sequence). CDR3 in DNA: TGCAGTGCTAGACCGGGACCGCCTAATTCACCCCTCCACTTT. Amino acid sequence: CSARPGPPNSPLHF.

The chain uses TRBV5-1 and TRBJ1-2, with unresolved D. Germline assignment: CDR1 SGHRS and CDR2 YFSETQ. Trimming removed 4 bases from V and 0 bases from J, with 16 bases in between. The CDR3 is 16 amino acids. CDR3 sequence: CASSDIPGDPNYGYTF. The CDR3 DNA reads as TGCGCCAGCAGCGACATCCCAGGAGACCCTAACTATGGCTACACCTTC.

This clonotype appeared a few times. This chain links TRBV9 with TRBJ2-1; D not resolved. This CDR3 has 14 residues. V gave up 7 bases and J gave up 0 bases, with 11 bases separating them. From germline, CDR1 is SGDLS and CDR2 YYNGEE. The CDR3 DNA reads as TGTGCCAGCGGGCTCACAGCCTCCTACAATGAGCAGTTCTTC. This encodes CASGLTASYNEQFF.

This clonotype was picked up many times. This chain joins TRBV20-1 and TRBJ1-4, with 8 bases fitting TRBD1. The V segment lost 5 bases and the J segment 8 bases; nucleotides outside the gene matches: 7. CDR1 is DFQATT, CDR2 SNEGSKA, per germline (reference sequence). This CDR3 spans 13 amino acids. The CDR3 nucleotides read TGCAGTGCTGGGACAGGAGGAGACGAAAAACTGTTTTTT. Translation gives CSAGTGGDEKLFF.

This chain connects TRBV14 to TRBJ2-5; D may be TRBD2 (6 bases). The germline V gene encodes CDR1 SGHDN and CDR2 FVKESK. V was shortened by 7 bases and J by 4 bases, with 13 bases between the two germline ends. This CDR3 has 13 amino acids. The CDR3 protein is CASNRRVGETQYF. In nucleotides, the CDR3 is TGTGCCAGCAATAGGAGGGTCGGAGAGACCCAGTACTTC.

This chain links TRBV6-2 or TRBV6-3 with TRBJ1-6; 7 bases line up with TRBD1. The CDR3 is 15 residues long. The V gene's germline CDR1 is MNHEY and CDR2 SVGEGT. Unmatched junction bases numbered 8, after V lost 5 bases and J lost 7 bases. The CDR3 sequence: CASSQPRDRNSPLHF. The CDR3 coding sequence is TGTGCCAGCAGTCAGCCCCGGGACAGAAATTCACCCCTCCACTTT.

This sequence joins TRBV12-3 or TRBV12-4 and TRBJ1-3; no clear D gene. Trimming stripped 3 bases from V and 0 bases from J, with 6 bases between. The CDR3 loop spans 14 amino acids. CDR3 sequence reads: CASSFVDSGNTIYF. DNA for the CDR3: TGTGCCAGCAGTTTTGTGGACTCTGGAAACACCATATATTTT.

The chain is built from TRBV4-1 and TRBJ2-3; 15 bases map to TRBD2. This CDR3 spans 18 amino acids. Unmatched junction bases numbered 10, after V lost 4 bases and J lost 5 bases. Germline loops: CDR1 MGHRA, CDR2 YSYEKL. For the CDR3, the DNA is TGCGCCAGCAGCCCAGGCGGACTAGCGGGGGGGCGATTAGATACGCAGTATTTT. It yields the protein CASSPGGLAGGRLDTQYF.

Many counts were recorded for this clonotype. CDR3 in amino acids: CASSLRTDNTDTQYF. The CDR3 DNA reads TGTGCCAGCAGCCTTCGGACAGACAACACAGATACGCAGTATTTT. The chain carries TRBV3-1 and TRBJ2-3, with D possibly matching TRBD1 (6 bases). This CDR3 has 15 residues. Germline values: CDR1 LGHDT, CDR2 YNNKEL (reference sequence). V lost 4 bases, J lost 2 bases, and 13 bases lay in between.

The chain carries TRBV4-1 and TRBJ1-1; no clear D. V was trimmed by 5 bases and J by 3 bases, leaving 10 bases between them. The germline gives CDR1 MGHRA, CDR2 YSYEKL. The CDR3 is 13 residues long. CDR3: CASSSIMDTEAFF. CDR3 in DNA: TGCGCCAGCAGCTCAATAATGGACACTGAAGCTTTCTTT.

This clonotype was seen many times. The chain has TRBV5-6 and TRBJ2-5; 8 positions match TRBD1. The ends lost 1 base at V and 3 bases at J; junction bases unmatched: 5. The CDR3 has 15 residues. Germline V CDR1 and CDR2: SGHDT, YYEEEE. The CDR3 is CASSLPRTGKETQYF. CDR3 in DNA: TGTGCCAGCAGCTTGCCCAGGACAGGGAAAGAGACCCAGTACTTC.

There are a few counts of this clonotype. The chain combines TRBV7-2 with TRBJ1-3, with D perhaps matching TRBD1 (5 bases). This CDR3 is 13 amino acids long. Trimming cost V 3 bases and J 12 bases, with 15 bases left between them. The germline V gene encodes CDR1 SGHTA and CDR2 FQGNSA. CDR3 loop: CASSFSREGLIYF. In nucleotides, the CDR3 is TGTGCCAGCAGCTTTAGTCGGGAGGGACTCATATATTTT. The full variable domain, completed using reference TRBV7-2 and TRBJ1-3, is GAGVSQSPSNKVTEKGKDVELRCDPISGHTALYWYRQSLGQGLEFLIYFQGNSAPDKSGLPSDRFSAERTGGSVSTLTIQRTQQEDSAVYLCASSFSREGLIYFGEGSWLTVV.

This clonotype was observed a handful of times. J is TRBJ2-3 and V is TRBV5-1, with D possibly TRBD2 on 5 matching bases. V was shortened by 0 bases and J by 5 bases, with 13 bases between the two germline ends. This CDR3 spans 15 amino acids. CDR1 and CDR2 from the germline V gene are SGHRS and YFSETQ. The CDR3 here is CASSLAVGVQDTQYF. CDR3 nucleotides: TGCGCCAGCAGCTTGGCCGTCGGGGTCCAAGATACGCAGTATTTT.

This clonotype was recorded at least ten times. V is TRBV5-1 and J is TRBJ2-4, with TRBD2 identical over 14 bases. The CDR3 totals 20 residues. Per germline, CDR1 SGHRS and CDR2 YFSETQ. Germline trimming cut 3 bases from V and 6 bases from J; bases unmatched to any gene: 17. CDR3 loop: CASSWKNPGLAGARGNIQYF. CDR3 sequence (DNA): TGCGCCAGCAGCTGGAAGAATCCGGGACTAGCGGGGGCCCGAGGAAACATTCAGTACTTC.

The chain has TRBV2 and TRBJ1-1, with D perhaps TRBD1 (6 bases). This CDR3 has 14 amino acids. CDR1 and CDR2 from the germline V gene are SNHLY and FYNNEI. The V end was cut by 6 bases, the J end by 3 bases, with 14 bases between. Here the CDR3 DNA reads TGTGCCAGCAGAGACCCGGACAGATACACTGAAGCTTTCTTT. Translation gives CASRDPDRYTEAFF.

This clonotype was recorded at least ten times. This chain joins TRBV4-3 and TRBJ1-1; D is perhaps TRBD1 (5 bases). Germline V gene data show CDR1 as LGHNA and CDR2 as YSLEER. The CDR3 loop spans 15 amino acids. The V end was cut by 0 bases, the J end by 4 bases, with 12 bases between. This CDR3 is CASSQDRAGGTEAFF. The CDR3 bases are TGCGCCAGCAGCCAAGACAGGGCTGGCGGCACTGAAGCTTTCTTT.

The CDR3 nucleotides read TGTGCCAGCAGTGAAATGGGGCTGGATGGCTACACCTTC. Amino acid sequence: CASSEMGLDGYTF. J is TRBJ1-2 and V is TRBV25-1, with D maybe TRBD1 (5 bases). This CDR3 spans 13 amino acids. V lost 2 bases, J lost 6 bases, and 10 bases lay in between. Germline lookup yields CDR1 MGHDK and CDR2 SYGVNS.

The chain has TRBV25-1 and TRBJ2-2; 8 nucleotides line up with TRBD1. V was pared by 7 bases and J by 5 bases, with 3 bases of the junction left unmatched. The CDR3 runs to 13 residues. Germline CDR1 is MGHDK and CDR2 is SYGVNS. Here the CDR3 DNA reads TGTGCCAGCACCAGGGGGCTGACCGGGGAGCTGTTTTTT. This codes for CASTRGLTGELFF.

The rearrangement links TRBV4-3 to TRBJ2-5, with TRBD1 identical over 8 bases. Unmatched junction bases numbered 5, after V lost 1 base and J lost 4 bases. The germline V gene encodes CDR1 LGHNA and CDR2 YSLEER. This CDR3 has 15 amino acids. CDR3 protein: CASSQADRVVETQYF. As DNA, the CDR3 is TGCGCCAGCAGCCAAGCGGACAGGGTTGTAGAGACCCAGTACTTC.

The genes are TRBV6-5 and TRBJ2-6; perhaps TRBD1 as D (6 bases). The CDR3 covers 17 residues. V lost 5 bases to trimming and J lost 2 bases, with 16 bases between them. CDR1 is MNHEY, CDR2 SVGAGI, per germline. CDR3 sequence (DNA): TGTGCCAGCAGTCGAGGACAGATACTAGCTGGGGCCAACGTCCTGACTTTC. This gives the protein CASSRGQILAGANVLTF.

Only a few counts were recorded for this clonotype. The chain carries TRBV20-1 and TRBJ1-2; D gene uncertain. There are 14 residues in the CDR3. Germline CDR1 and CDR2: DFQATT and SNEGSKA (reference sequence). V was clipped by 5 bases and J by 2 bases, with 15 bases between them. This chain's CDR3 is CSAPPRGRNYGYTF. CDR3 sequence (DNA): TGCAGTGCTCCCCCCCGAGGCAGAAACTATGGCTACACCTTC.

The rearrangement links TRBV11-2 to TRBJ2-3; D not resolved. This CDR3 has 14 residues. Germline V gives CDR1 SGHAT, CDR2 FQNNGV. Trimming shortened V by 1 base and J by 6 bases, and 11 bases separated the two germline ends. CDR3 nucleotides: TGTGCCAGCAGCTTAGCCGCGGAGAGGGATACGCAGTATTTT. Amino acids: CASSLAAERDTQYF.